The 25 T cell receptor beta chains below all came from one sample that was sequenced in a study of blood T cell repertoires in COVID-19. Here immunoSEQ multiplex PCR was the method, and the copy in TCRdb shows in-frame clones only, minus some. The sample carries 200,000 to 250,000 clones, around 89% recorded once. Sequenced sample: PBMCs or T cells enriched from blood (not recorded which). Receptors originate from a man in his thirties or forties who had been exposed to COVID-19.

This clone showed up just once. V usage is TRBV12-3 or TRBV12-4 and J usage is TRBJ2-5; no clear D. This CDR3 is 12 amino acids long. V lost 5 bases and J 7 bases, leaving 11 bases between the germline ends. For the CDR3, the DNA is TGTGCCAGCAGTGCCCCTCTCGGGACCCAGTACTTC. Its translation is CASSAPLGTQYF.

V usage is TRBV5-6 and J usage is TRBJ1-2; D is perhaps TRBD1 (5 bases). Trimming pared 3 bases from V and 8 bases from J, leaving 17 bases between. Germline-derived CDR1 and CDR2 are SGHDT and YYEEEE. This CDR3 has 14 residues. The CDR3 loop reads CASSSYGGVEGYTF. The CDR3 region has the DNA TGTGCCAGCAGCTCGTATGGGGGGGTTGAAGGCTACACCTTC.

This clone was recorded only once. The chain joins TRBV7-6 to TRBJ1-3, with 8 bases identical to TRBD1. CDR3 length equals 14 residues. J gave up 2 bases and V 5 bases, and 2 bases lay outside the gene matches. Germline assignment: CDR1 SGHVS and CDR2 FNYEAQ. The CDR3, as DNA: TGTGCCAGCAGCCAACAGGGGGCTGGAAACACCATATATTTT. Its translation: CASSQQGAGNTIYF.

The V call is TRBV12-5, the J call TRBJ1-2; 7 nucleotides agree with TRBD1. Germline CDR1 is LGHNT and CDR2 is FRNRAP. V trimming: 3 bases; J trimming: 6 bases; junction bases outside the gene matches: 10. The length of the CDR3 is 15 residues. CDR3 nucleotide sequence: TGTGCTAGTGGTTTCAGGACCTCAGGGGGACATGGCTACACCTTC. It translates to CASGFRTSGGHGYTF.

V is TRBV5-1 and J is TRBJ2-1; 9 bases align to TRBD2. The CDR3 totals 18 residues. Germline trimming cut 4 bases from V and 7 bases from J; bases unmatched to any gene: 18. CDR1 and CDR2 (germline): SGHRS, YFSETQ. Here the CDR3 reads CASSDPPSGGPPGNEQFF. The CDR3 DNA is TGCGCCAGCAGCGATCCCCCCAGCGGGGGGCCTCCAGGGAATGAGCAGTTCTTC.

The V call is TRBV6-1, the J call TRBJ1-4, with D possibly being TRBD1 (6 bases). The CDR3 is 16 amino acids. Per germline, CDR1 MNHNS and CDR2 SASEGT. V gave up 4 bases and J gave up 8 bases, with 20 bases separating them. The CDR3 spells CASSGTVQGVGEKLFF. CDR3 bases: TGTGCCAGCAGTGGCACAGTACAGGGTGTGGGGGAAAAACTGTTTTTT.

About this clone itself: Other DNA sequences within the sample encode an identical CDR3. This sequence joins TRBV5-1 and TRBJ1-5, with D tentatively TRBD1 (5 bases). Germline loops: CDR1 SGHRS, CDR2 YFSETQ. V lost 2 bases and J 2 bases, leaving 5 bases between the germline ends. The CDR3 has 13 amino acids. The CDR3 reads CASSLQGNQPQHF. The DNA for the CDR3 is TGCGCCAGCAGCTTACAGGGCAATCAGCCCCAGCATTTT.

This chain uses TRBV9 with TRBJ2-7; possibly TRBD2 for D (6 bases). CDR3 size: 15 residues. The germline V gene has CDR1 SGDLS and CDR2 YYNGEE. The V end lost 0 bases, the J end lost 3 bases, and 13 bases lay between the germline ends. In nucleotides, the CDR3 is TGTGCCAGCAGCGTAGACGCGGGATATGACTACGAGCAGTACTTC. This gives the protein CASSVDAGYDYEQYF.

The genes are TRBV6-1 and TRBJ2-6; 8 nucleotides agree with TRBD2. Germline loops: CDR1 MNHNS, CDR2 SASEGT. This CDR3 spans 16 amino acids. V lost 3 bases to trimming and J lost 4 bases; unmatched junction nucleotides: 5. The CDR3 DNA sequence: TGTGCCAGCAGTGACGGGGGGGGACGAGGGGCCAACGTCCTGACTTTC. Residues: CASSDGGGRGANVLTF.

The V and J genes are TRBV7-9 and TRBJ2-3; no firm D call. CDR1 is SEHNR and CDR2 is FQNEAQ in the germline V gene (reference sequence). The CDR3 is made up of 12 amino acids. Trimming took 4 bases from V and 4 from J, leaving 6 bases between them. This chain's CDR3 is CASSSLPDTQYF. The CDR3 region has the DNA TGTGCCAGCAGCTCCCTCCCAGATACGCAGTATTTT.

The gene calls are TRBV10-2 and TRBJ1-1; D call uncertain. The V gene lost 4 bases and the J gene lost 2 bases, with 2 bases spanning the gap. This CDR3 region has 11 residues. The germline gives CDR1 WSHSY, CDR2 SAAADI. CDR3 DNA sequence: TGCGCCAGCAGTGCTAACACTGAAGCTTTCTTT. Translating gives CASSANTEAFF.

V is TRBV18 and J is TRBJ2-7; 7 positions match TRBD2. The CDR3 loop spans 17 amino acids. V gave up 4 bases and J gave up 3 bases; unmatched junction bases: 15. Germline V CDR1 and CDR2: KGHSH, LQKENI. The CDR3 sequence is CASSQTIVGRYGYEQYF. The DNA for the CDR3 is TGTGCCAGCTCACAGACCATCGTCGGGAGGTATGGCTACGAGCAGTACTTC.

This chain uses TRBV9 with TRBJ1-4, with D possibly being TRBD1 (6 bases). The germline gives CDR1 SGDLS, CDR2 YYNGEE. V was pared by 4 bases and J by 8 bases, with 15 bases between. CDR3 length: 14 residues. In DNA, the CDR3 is TGTGCCAGCAGCTTAGGACAGAGAGAGGAAAAACTGTTTTTT. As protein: CASSLGQREEKLFF.

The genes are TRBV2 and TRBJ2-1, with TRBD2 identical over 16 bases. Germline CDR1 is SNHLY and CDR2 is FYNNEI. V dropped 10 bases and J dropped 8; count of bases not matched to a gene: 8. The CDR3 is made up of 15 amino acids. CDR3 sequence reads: CAKSGLAGGLHEQFF. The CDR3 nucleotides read TGTGCCAAATCGGGACTAGCGGGGGGGCTGCATGAGCAGTTCTTC. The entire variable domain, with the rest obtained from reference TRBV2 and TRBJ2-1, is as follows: EPEVTQTPSHQVTQMGQEVILRCVPISNHLYFYWYRQILGQKVEFLVSFYNNEISEKSEIFDDQFSVERPDGSNFTLKIRSTKLEDSAMYFCAKSGLAGGLHEQFFGPGTRLTVL.

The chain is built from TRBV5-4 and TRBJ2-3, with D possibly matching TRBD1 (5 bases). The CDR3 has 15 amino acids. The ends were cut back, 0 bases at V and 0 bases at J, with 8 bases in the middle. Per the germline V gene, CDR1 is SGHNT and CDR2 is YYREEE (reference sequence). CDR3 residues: CASSLGQSSTDTQYF. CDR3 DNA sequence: TGTGCCAGCAGCTTGGGACAGTCTAGCACAGATACGCAGTATTTT.

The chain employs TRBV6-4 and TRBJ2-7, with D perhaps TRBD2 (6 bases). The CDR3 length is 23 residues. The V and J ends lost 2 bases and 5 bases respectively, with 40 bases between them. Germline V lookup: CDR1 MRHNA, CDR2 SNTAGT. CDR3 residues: CASSDPKKEGQLAMKQLYHEQYF. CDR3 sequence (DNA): TGTGCCAGCAGTGACCCGAAGAAGGAAGGGCAACTAGCTATGAAACAACTGTACCACGAGCAGTACTTC.

The CDR3 here is CASGLAEQYF. The CDR3 DNA reads as TGTGCCAGCGGTCTGGCCGAGCAGTACTTC. The chain combines TRBV3-1 (or the pseudogene TRBV3-2) with TRBJ2-7; D call uncertain. V lost 8 bases and J 6 bases, leaving 8 bases between the germline ends. CDR3 length: 10 residues. Germline loops: CDR1 LGHDT, CDR2 YNNKEL (reference sequence).

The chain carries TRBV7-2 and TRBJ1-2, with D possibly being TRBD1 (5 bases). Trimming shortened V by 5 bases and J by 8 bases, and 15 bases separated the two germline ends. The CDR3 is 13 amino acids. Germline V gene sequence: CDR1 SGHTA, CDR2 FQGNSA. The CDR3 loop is CASSRWARAGYTF. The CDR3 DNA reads TGTGCCAGCAGCCGTTGGGCCAGGGCCGGCTACACCTTC.

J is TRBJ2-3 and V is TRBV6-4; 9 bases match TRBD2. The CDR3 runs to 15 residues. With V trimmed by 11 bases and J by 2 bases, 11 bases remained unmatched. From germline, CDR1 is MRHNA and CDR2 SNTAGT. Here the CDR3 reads CASRGASGDTDTQYF. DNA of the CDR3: TGTGCCTCAAGAGGGGCTAGCGGGGACACAGATACGCAGTATTTT.

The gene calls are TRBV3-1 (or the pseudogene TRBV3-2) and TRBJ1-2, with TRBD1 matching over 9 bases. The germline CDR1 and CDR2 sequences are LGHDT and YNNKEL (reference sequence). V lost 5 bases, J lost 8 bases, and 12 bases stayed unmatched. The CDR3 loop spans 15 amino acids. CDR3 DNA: TGTGCCAGCAGCTATAGGTCGGGACAGGGAAACGGCTACACCTTC. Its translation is CASSYRSGQGNGYTF.

As DNA, the CDR3 is TGTGCCAGCAGTGAGGGAGAGGAGGGGACCTACGAGCAGTACTTC. Its protein product is CASSEGEEGTYEQYF. The chain recombines TRBV2 with TRBJ2-7; a weak D match, TRBD2 (6 bases). V lost 3 bases, J lost 2 bases, and 14 bases lay in between. The CDR3 is 15 residues long. The germline V gene has CDR1 SNHLY and CDR2 FYNNEI.

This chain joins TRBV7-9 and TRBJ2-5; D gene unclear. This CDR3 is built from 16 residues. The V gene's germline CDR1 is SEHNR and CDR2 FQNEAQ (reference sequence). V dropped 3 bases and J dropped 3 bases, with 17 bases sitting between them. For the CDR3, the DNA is TGTGCCAGCAGCTTCTTTGGCTTGCACCTGGAAGAGACCCAGTACTTC. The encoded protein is CASSFFGLHLEETQYF. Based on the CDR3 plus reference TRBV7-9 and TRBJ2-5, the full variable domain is DTGVSQNPRHKITKRGQNVTFRCDPISEHNRLYWYRQTLGQGPEFLTYFQNEAQLEKSRLLSDRFSAERPKGSFSTLEIQRTEQGDSAMYLCASSFFGLHLEETQYFGPGTRLLVL.

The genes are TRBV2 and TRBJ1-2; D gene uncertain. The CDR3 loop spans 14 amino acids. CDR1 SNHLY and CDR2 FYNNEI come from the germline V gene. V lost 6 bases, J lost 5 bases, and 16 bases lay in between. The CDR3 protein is CASRAPLWTYGYTF. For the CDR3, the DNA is TGTGCCAGCAGGGCCCCTTTATGGACTTATGGCTACACCTTC.

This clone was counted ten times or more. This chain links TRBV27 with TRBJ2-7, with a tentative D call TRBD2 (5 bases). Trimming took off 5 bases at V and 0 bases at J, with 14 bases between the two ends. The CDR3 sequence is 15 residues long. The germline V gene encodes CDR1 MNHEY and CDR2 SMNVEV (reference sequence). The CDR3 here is CASSGGAWVSYEQYF. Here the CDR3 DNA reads TGTGCCAGCAGTGGAGGCGCATGGGTCTCCTACGAGCAGTACTTC.

The CDR3 loop reads CASSLTSYNEQFF. The CDR3 nucleotides read TGTGCCAGCAGCTTAACTAGTTACAATGAGCAGTTCTTC. The chain is built from TRBV7-6 and TRBJ2-1; possibly TRBD2 for D (5 bases). The CDR3 extends over 13 amino acids. CDR1 is SGHVS, CDR2 FNYEAQ, per germline. V lost 2 bases to trimming and J lost 4 bases, with 6 bases between them.